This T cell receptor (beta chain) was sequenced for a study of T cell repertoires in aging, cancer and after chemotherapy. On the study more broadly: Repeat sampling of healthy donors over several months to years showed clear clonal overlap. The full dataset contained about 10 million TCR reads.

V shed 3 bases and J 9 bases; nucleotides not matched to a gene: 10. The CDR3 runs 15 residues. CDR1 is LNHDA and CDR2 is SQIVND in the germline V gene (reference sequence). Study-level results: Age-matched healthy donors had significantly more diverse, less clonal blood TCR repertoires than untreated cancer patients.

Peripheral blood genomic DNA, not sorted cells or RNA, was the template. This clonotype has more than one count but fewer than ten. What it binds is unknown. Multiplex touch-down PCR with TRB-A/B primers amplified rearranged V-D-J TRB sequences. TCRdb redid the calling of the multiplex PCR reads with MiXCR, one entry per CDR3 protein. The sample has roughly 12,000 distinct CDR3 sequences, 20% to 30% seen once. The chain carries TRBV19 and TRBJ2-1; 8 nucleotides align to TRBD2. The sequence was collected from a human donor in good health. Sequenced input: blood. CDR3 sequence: CASSMIGVGGGEQFF. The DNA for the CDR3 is TGTGCCAGTAGTATGATCGGGGTCGGGGGGGGTGAGCAGTTCTTC.